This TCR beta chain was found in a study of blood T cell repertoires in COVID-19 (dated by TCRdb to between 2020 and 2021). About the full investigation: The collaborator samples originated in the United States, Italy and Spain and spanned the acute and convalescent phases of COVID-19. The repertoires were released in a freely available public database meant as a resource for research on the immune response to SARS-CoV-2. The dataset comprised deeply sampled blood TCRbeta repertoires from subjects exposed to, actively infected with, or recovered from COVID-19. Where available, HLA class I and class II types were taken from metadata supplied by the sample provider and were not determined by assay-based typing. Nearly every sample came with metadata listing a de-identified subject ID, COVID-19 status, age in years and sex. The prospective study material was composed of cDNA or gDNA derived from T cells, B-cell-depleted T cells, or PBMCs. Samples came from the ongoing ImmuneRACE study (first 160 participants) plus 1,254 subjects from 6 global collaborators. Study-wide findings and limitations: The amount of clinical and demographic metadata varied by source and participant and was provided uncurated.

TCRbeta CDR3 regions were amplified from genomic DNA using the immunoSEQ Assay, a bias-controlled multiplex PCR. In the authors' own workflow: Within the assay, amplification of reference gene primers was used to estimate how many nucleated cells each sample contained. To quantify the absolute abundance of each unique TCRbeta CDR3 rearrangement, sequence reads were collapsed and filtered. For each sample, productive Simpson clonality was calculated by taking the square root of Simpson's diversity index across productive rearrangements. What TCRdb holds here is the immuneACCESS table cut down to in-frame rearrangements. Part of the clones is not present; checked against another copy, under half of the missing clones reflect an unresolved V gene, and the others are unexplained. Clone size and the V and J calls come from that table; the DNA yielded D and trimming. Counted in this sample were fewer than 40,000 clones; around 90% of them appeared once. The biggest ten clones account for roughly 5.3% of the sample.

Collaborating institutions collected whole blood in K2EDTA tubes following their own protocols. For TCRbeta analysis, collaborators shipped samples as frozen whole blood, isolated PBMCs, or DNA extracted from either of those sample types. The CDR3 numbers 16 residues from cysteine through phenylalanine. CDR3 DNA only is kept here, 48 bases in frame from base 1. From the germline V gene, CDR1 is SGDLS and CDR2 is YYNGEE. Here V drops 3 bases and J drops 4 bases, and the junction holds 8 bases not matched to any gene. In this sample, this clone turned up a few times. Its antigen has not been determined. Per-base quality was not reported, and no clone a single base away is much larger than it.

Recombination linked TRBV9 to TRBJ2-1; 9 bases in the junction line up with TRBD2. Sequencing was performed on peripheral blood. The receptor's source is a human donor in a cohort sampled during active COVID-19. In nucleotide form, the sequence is TGTGCCAGCAGCGGTGGTCTAAGCGGGGGGTACAATGAGCAGTTCTTC. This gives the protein CASSGGLSGGYNEQFF.